This TCR beta chain was documented in a study of blood T cell repertoires in COVID-19. Methods used by the authors: Reference gene primer amplification yielded estimated nucleated cell counts. Sequencing was performed with immunoSEQ multiplex PCR; in TCRdb, only in-frame clones are kept and a portion is missing. V and J calls and clone size are copied from that table; D and trimming were computed from the DNA. The profile shows almost 200,000 clones, 85% of them singletons. The CDR3 covers 15 residues. Germline CDR1 reads SGHTA; CDR2 reads FQGNSA. V was trimmed by 2 bases and J by 0 bases, leaving 8 bases between them.

The V gene is TRBV7-2, the J gene TRBJ2-1, with D possibly being TRBD2 (5 bases). The clonotype comes from a man in his fifties or sixties with COVID-19, enrolled during active disease. Specimen: peripheral blood. CDR3 in DNA: TGTGCCAGCAGCTTAACGGGGAGCTCCTACAATGAGCAGTTCTTC. This codes for CASSLTGSSYNEQFF.